A selection of T cell receptor beta chains follows, all from one sample in a study of blood T cell repertoires in COVID-19. Measured with immunoSEQ multiplex PCR; TCRdb has only the in-frame clones, and not every one. Here the sample spans 75,000 to 80,000 clones, 86% being singletons. Sequences were obtained from peripheral blood. The receptor set was obtained from a human donor in a cohort sampled during active COVID-19. The CDR3 runs from the conserved cysteine through the conserved F or W. The D gene is left open where the match is weak. Expanded clones get a size class; other rows say once, few or many, or leave the size out.

size	V	J	D	length	CDR3	DNA
-	TRBV10-2	TRBJ2-1	TRBD2	15	CASSDTTSGIDEQFF	TGCGCCAGCAGTGATACGACTAGCGGGATAGATGAGCAGTTCTTC
-	TRBV5-1	TRBJ2-2	TRBD1	16	CASSLVPGQGTGELFF	TGCGCCAGCAGCTTGGTCCCGGGACAGGGGACCGGGGAGCTGTTTTTT
-	TRBV25-1	TRBJ2-5	TRBD1	14	CASCRDRAPETQYF	TGTGCCAGCTGCAGGGACAGAGCCCCGGAGACCCAGTACTTC
-	TRBV10-3	TRBJ2-5	TRBD2	16	CAISDQRTTSEETQYF	TGTGCCATCAGTGACCAACGAACTACTAGCGAAGAGACCCAGTACTTC
once	TRBV18	TRBJ2-7	-	14	CASSLQGFSYEQYF	TGTGCCAGCTCGCTCCAGGGATTTTCCTACGAGCAGTACTTC
-	TRBV7-2	TRBJ1-1	TRBD1	15	CASSPWDSRRTEAFF	TGTGCCAGCAGCCCATGGGACAGCCGTCGCACTGAAGCTTTCTTT
-	TRBV6-1	TRBJ1-2	TRBD1	16	CASSERGDRANYGYTF	TGTGCCAGCAGTGAAAGGGGTGACAGGGCCAACTATGGCTACACCTTC
-	TRBV6-5	TRBJ2-5	TRBD1	12	CASSSGGETQYF	TGTGCCAGCAGTTCAGGGGGAGAGACCCAGTACTTC
-	TRBV4-2	TRBJ2-7	TRBD2	17	CASSHFGSGGFSYEQYF	TGTGCCAGCAGCCATTTCGGTAGCGGGGGTTTCTCCTACGAGCAGTACTTC
-	TRBV6-5	TRBJ2-3	TRBD2	16	CASSFLAERSTDTQYF	TGTGCCAGCAGTTTCCTAGCGGAGAGAAGCACAGATACGCAGTATTTT
-	TRBV28	TRBJ1-5	-	12	CAGQRINQPQHF	TGTGCCGGGCAGCGGATCAATCAGCCCCAGCATTTT
-	TRBV3-1/TRBV3-2	TRBJ2-3	TRBD1	15	CASSPTGGYTDTQYF	TGTGCCAGCAGCCCGACAGGGGGATACACAGATACGCAGTATTTT
many	TRBV21-1	TRBJ1-5	-	22	CASRGNKGQGGIAKDSNQPQHF	TGTGCCAGCAGGGGTAACAAGGGACAGGGGGGCATAGCGAAAGATAGCAATCAGCCCCAGCATTTT
-	TRBV2	TRBJ2-3	-	18	CASILRARDLPTTDTQYF	TGTGCCAGCATCCTCCGAGCGCGGGACTTGCCCACCACAGATACGCAGTATTTT